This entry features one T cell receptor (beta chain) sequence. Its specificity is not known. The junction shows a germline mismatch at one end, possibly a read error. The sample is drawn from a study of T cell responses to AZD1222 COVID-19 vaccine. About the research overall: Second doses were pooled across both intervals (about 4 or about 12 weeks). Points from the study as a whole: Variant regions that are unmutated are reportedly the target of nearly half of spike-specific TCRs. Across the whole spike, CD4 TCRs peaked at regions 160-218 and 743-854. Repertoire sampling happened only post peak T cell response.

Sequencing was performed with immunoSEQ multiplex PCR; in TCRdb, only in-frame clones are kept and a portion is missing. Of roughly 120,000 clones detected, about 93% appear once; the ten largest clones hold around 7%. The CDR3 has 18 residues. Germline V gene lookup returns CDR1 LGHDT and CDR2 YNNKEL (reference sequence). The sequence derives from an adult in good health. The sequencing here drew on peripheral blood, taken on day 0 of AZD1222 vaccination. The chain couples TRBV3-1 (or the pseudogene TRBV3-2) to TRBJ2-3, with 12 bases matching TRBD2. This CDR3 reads CASRQALAGGEYTDTQYF. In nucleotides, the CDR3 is TGTGCCAGCAGGCAAGCCCTAGCGGGAGGGGAATACACAGATACGCAGTATTTT.